These 16 T cell receptor beta chains share one sample of origin, sequenced in a study of T cell repertoires in cytomegalovirus infection. A single record per CDR3 protein comes from TCRdb applying MiXCR to the reads. The profile covers nearly 700,000 distinct CDR3 sequences, with roughly 33% appearing a single time and 15% to 20% taken by the ten largest. These receptors have no known antigen. Sequencing used cultured PBMCs, obtained from culture after CMV antigen stimulation. Receptor source: a human donor in good health (CMV status not recorded). Some clones in this sample may be carry-over from other donors' samples.

The V gene is TRBV29-1, the J gene TRBJ2-1; D possibly uses TRBD1 or TRBD2 (5 bases each). Trimming took off 6 bases at V and 15 bases at J, with 15 bases between the two ends. Germline V gene lookup returns CDR1 SQVTM and CDR2 ANQGSEA. The CDR3 has 10 residues. The CDR3 DNA reads as TGCAGCGTGCATGGGACCCCGGGGTTCTTC. Amino acid sequence: CSVHGTPGFF.

The genes are TRBV20-1 and TRBJ1-2; unclear D gene. CDR3 size: 12 residues. In germline, CDR1 is DFQATT, CDR2 SNEGSKA (reference sequence). V was clipped by 5 bases and J by 2 bases, with 9 bases between them. The CDR3 bases are TGCAGTGCTCGACACCTCAACTATGGCTACACCTTC. Encoded protein: CSARHLNYGYTF.

The chain combines TRBV7-2 with TRBJ2-1; D gene ambiguous. V was shortened by 3 bases and J by 6 bases, with 9 bases between the two germline ends. Germline V gene lookup returns CDR1 SGHTA and CDR2 FQGNSA. CDR3 size: 13 residues. The DNA of the CDR3 is TGTGCCAGCAGCTTTGGACGGTGCAATGAGCAGTTCTTC. It encodes CASSFGRCNEQFF. Based on the CDR3 plus reference TRBV7-2 and TRBJ2-1, the full variable domain is GAGVSQSPSNKVTEKGKDVELRCDPISGHTALYWYRQSLGQGLEFLIYFQGNSAPDKSGLPSDRFSAERTGGSVSTLTIQRTQQEDSAVYLCASSFGRCNEQFFGPGTRLTVL.

CDR3 region: CASSEYTDSKAFF. The CDR3 coding sequence is TGTGCCAGCAGTGAATATACGGACAGTAAAGCTTTCTTT. V and J are TRBV25-1 and TRBJ1-1; maybe TRBD1 (6 bases). V lost 0 bases, J lost 9 bases, and 11 bases lay in between. This CDR3 spans 13 amino acids. Germline values: CDR1 MGHDK, CDR2 SYGVNS.

This chain links TRBV6-8 with TRBJ2-7; a possible D gene is TRBD2 (5 bases). The CDR3 extends over 18 amino acids. Germline values: CDR1 MNHGY, CDR2 SAAAGT. V was clipped by 0 bases and J by 3 bases, with 21 bases between them. The CDR3 DNA is TGTGCCAGCAGTTACTCTAGTCCCCACGAGGCAGGACTCTACGAGCAGTACTTC. It codes for CASSYSSPHEAGLYEQYF.

The chain carries TRBV2 and TRBJ1-5; possibly TRBD1 for D (5 bases). Germline CDR1 reads SNHLY; CDR2 reads FYNNEI. There are 15 residues in the CDR3. The ends were cut back, 4 bases at V and 6 bases at J, with 16 bases in the middle. The DNA for the CDR3 is TGTGCCAGCAGTGGGACCGGGGGTAAGGGTCAGCCCCAGCATTTT. It encodes CASSGTGGKGQPQHF.

The chain employs TRBV7-2 and TRBJ2-1; no clear D gene. Germline values: CDR1 SGHTA, CDR2 FQGNSA. The CDR3 is 15 residues long. V dropped 2 bases and J dropped 7 bases, with 15 bases sitting between them. CDR3: CASSLHLAVGNEQFF. The CDR3 DNA sequence: TGTGCCAGCAGCTTACATCTCGCAGTAGGGAATGAGCAGTTCTTC.

This chain joins TRBV6-2 or TRBV6-3 and TRBJ2-1; D uncertain. V was clipped by 6 bases and J by 4 bases, with 10 bases between them. This CDR3 comprises 13 residues. Per germline, CDR1 MNHEY and CDR2 SVGEGT. The CDR3, as DNA: TGTGCCAGCAGAACGAGCCCGTACAATGAGCAGTTCTTC. Its protein product is CASRTSPYNEQFF.

This clonotype appeared many times. The chain carries TRBV7-2 and TRBJ1-1, with TRBD1 matching 7 bases. Germline trimming cut 5 bases from V and 1 base from J; bases unmatched to any gene: 4. Germline loops: CDR1 SGHTA, CDR2 FQGNSA. The CDR3 consists of 14 residues. In DNA form, the CDR3 reads TGTGCCAGCAGCCAAGACAGGGCGAACACTGAAGCTTTCTTT. It encodes CASSQDRANTEAFF.

This clonotype was seen at least ten times. The chain carries TRBV7-9 and TRBJ2-5; D uncertain. The germline V gene encodes CDR1 SEHNR and CDR2 FQNEAQ (reference sequence). This CDR3 comprises 16 residues. V was cut by 1 base and J by 0 bases, with 12 bases left in between. The CDR3 spells CASSLVGSYNQETQYF. Here the CDR3 DNA reads TGTGCCAGCAGCTTAGTGGGCAGCTACAACCAAGAGACCCAGTACTTC. Looking up the rest from reference TRBV7-9 and TRBJ2-5 gives the full variable domain: DTGVSQNPRHKITKRGQNVTFRCDPISEHNRLYWYRQTLGQGPEFLTYFQNEAQLEKSRLLSDRFSAERPKGSFSTLEIQRTEQGDSAMYLCASSLVGSYNQETQYFGPGTRLLVL.

This clonotype appeared a few times. This chain connects TRBV19 to TRBJ2-7; 8 bases agree with TRBD1. The CDR3 covers 13 residues. V shed 8 bases and J 3 bases; nucleotides not matched to a gene: 6. Germline loops: CDR1 LNHDA, CDR2 SQIVND (reference sequence). CDR3: CASSQGAIYEQYF. CDR3 in DNA: TGTGCCAGTTCTCAGGGGGCGATCTACGAGCAGTACTTC.

The CDR3 sequence is CASSQDQGQGLDQETQYF. CDR3 bases: TGTGCCAGCAGCCAAGACCAGGGACAGGGGCTAGACCAAGAGACCCAGTACTTC. The chain recombines TRBV4-2 with TRBJ2-5, with 10 bases aligning to TRBD1. This CDR3 spans 18 amino acids. With 0 bases clipped from V and 0 bases from J, the junction kept 7 bases outside the gene matches. In germline, CDR1 is LGHNA, CDR2 YNFKEQ.

The gene calls are TRBV20-1 and TRBJ2-1; TRBD2 matches at 8 bases. With 5 bases clipped from V and 4 bases from J, the junction kept 7 bases outside the gene matches. Germline V gene data show CDR1 as DFQATT and CDR2 as SNEGSKA (reference sequence). There are 14 residues in the CDR3. The CDR3 here is CSADSGTKYNEQFF. The CDR3 DNA is TGCAGTGCTGATAGCGGGACCAAGTACAATGAGCAGTTCTTC.

This clonotype appeared a few times. The V and J genes are TRBV5-4 and TRBJ2-1, with TRBD2 matching over 13 bases. Trimming at V came to 2 bases and at J to 9 bases, leaving 8 bases not matched to a gene. CDR3 length: 16 amino acids. Germline V gene lookup returns CDR1 SGHNT and CDR2 YYREEE (reference sequence). CDR3 DNA: TGTGCCAGCAGCTTTTGGACTAGCGGGAGCTTGGGTGAGCAGTTCTTC. Its protein product is CASSFWTSGSLGEQFF.

The V call is TRBV10-3, the J call TRBJ2-7, with 8 bases fitting TRBD2. Germline V lookup: CDR1 ENHRY, CDR2 SYGVKD. The ends lost 6 bases at V and 4 bases at J; junction bases unmatched: 5. The CDR3 has 13 residues. CDR3 protein: CAIRAGAGYEQYF. In DNA, the CDR3 is TGTGCCATCAGAGCGGGGGCCGGGTACGAGCAGTACTTC.

This clonotype appeared many times. V is TRBV7-9 and J is TRBJ2-7, with 11 bases fitting TRBD2. The CDR3 runs to 15 residues. V dropped 1 base and J dropped 4; count of bases not matched to a gene: 3. Per the germline V gene, CDR1 is SEHNR and CDR2 is FQNEAQ (reference sequence). CDR3 coding DNA: TGTGCCAGCAGCTTAGGACTAGCGGGAAGGTACGAGCAGTACTTC. It codes for CASSLGLAGRYEQYF.